In this sample, the clone carrying this T cell receptor (beta chain) turned up once. Sample-barcoded 5' priming and a J-beta primer mix drove a second PCR of about 6 to 12 cycles. MiXCR, run by TCRdb on the 5' RACE reads, gives a single entry per CDR3 protein. Counted here are roughly 790,000 distinct CDR3 sequences, 35% to 45% occurring once; the ten biggest clones make up less than 25%. Germline lookup yields CDR1 LGHDT and CDR2 YNNKEL (reference sequence). Trimming removed 4 bases from V and 13 bases from J, with 26 bases in between. The CDR3 totals 16 residues. This sample stems from a study of blood T cells in healthy people across ages.

Material: blood. The TCR sequence derives from a woman aged 60-75 years in good health. This chain connects TRBV3-1 to TRBJ2-1; the D gene is possibly TRBD2 (6 bases). CDR3 amino acids: CASSLASRDSPETQFF. DNA for the CDR3: TGTGCCAGCAGCCTCGCCAGCAGGGACTCTCCAGAGACCCAGTTCTTC.